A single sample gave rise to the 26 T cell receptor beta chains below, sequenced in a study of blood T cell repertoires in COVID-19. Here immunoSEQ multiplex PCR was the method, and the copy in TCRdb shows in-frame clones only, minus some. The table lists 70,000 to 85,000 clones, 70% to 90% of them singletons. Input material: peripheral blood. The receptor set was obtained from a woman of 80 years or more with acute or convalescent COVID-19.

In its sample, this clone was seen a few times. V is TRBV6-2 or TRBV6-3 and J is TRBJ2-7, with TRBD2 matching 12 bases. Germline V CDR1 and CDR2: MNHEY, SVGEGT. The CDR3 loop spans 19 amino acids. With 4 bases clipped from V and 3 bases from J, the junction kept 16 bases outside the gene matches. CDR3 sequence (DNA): TGTGCCAGCAGTTCCGATCCGAGACTAGCGGGGGACCAACTCTACGAGCAGTACTTC. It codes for CASSSDPRLAGDQLYEQYF.

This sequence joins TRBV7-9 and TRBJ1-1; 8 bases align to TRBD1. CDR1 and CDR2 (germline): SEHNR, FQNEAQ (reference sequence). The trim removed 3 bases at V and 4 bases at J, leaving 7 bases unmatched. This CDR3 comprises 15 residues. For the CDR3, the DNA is TGTGCCAGCAGCTTCACTCAGGGGGCGGGCACTGAAGCTTTCTTT. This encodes CASSFTQGAGTEAFF.

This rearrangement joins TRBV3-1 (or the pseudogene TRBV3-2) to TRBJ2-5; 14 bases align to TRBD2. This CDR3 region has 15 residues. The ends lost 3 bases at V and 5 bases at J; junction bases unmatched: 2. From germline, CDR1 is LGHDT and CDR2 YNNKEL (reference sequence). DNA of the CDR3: TGTGCCAGCAGCCAGGGACTAGCGGGGGCGGAGACCCAGTACTTC. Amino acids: CASSQGLAGAETQYF.

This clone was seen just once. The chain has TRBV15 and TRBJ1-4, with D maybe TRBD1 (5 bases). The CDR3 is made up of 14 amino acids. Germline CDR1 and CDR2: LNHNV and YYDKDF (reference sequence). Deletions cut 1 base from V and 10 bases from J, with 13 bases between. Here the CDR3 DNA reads TGTGCCACCAGCAGAGGTAAAGGGGAAGGAAAACTGTTTTTT. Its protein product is CATSRGKGEGKLFF.

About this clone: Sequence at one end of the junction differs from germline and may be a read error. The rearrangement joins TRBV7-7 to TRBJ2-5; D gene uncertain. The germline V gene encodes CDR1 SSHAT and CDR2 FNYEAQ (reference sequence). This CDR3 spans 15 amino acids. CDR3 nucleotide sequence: TGTGCTAGCAGCCTGGTGGTAGCTTGGCAAGAGACCCAGTACTTC. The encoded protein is CASSLVVAWQETQYF.

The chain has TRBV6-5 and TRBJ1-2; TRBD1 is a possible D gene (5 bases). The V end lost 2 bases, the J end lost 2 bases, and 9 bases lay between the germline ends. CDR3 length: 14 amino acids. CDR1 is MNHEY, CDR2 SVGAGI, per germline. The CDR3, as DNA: TGTGCCAGCAGTTACGGGGGACTCAACTATGGCTACACCTTC. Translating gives CASSYGGLNYGYTF.

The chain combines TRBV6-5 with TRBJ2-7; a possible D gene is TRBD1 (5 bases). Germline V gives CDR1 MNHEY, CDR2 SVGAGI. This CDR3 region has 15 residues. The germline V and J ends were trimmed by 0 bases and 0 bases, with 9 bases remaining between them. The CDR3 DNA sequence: TGTGCCAGCAGTTACTCCGAGACAGCCTCCTACGAGCAGTACTTC. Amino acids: CASSYSETASYEQYF.

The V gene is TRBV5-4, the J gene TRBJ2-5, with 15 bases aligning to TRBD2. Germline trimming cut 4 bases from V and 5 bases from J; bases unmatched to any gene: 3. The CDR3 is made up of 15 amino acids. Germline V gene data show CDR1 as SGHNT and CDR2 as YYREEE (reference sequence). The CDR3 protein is CASSGLAGGRETQYF. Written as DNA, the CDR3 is TGTGCCAGCAGCGGACTAGCGGGGGGGCGGGAGACCCAGTACTTC.

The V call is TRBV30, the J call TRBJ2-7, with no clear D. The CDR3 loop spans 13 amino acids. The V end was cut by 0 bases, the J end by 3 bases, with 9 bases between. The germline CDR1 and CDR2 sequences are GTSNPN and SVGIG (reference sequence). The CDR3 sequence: CAWSVGSIYEQYF. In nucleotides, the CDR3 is TGTGCCTGGAGTGTTGGCAGTATCTACGAGCAGTACTTC.

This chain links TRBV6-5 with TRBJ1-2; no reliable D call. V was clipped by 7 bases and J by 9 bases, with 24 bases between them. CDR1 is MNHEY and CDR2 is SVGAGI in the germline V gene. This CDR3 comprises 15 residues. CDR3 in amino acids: CASILVPGSVESYTF. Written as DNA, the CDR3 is TGTGCCAGCATCCTAGTCCCGGGGTCCGTTGAAAGCTACACCTTC.

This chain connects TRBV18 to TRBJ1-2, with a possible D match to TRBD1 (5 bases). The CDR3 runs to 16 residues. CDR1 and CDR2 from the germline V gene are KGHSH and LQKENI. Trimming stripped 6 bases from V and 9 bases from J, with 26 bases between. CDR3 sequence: CASSPPQARASLSYTF. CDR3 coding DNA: TGTGCCAGCTCCCCCCCCCAGGCCAGGGCCTCGTTGAGCTACACCTTC.

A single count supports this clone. As DNA, the CDR3 is TGTGCCAGCAGAAGGCGGGGGGACACTGAAGCTTTCTTT. Its protein product is CASRRRGDTEAFF. This chain uses TRBV2 with TRBJ1-1, with D possibly matching TRBD1 (5 bases). The ends were cut back, 6 bases at V and 3 bases at J, with 11 bases in the middle. The CDR3 runs 13 residues. The germline gives CDR1 SNHLY, CDR2 FYNNEI. The variable domain in full, with the rest retrieved from reference TRBV2 and TRBJ1-1, is EPEVTQTPSHQVTQMGQEVILRCVPISNHLYFYWYRQILGQKVEFLVSFYNNEISEKSEIFDDQFSVERPDGSNFTLKIRSTKLEDSAMYFCASRRRGDTEAFFGQGTRLTVV.

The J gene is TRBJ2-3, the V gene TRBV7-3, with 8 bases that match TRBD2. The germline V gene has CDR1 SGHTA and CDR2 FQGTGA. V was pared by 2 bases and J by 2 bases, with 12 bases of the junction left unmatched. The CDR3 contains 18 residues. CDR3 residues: CASSLGTQAGVSTDTQYF. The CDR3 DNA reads TGTGCCAGCAGCTTAGGTACCCAAGCGGGGGTTTCCACAGATACGCAGTATTTT.

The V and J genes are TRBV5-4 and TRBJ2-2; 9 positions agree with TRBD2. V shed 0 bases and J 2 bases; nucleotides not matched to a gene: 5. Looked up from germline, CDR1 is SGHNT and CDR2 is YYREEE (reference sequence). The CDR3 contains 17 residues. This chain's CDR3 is CASSLDGGGVNTGELFF. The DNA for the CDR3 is TGTGCCAGCAGCTTGGATGGCGGGGGGGTTAACACCGGGGAGCTGTTTTTT.

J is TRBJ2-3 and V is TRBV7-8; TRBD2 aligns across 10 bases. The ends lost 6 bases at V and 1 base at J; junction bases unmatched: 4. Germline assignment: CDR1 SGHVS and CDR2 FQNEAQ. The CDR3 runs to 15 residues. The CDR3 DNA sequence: TGTGCCAGCAGGTCCGGGACTAGCGGCACAGATACGCAGTATTTT. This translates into CASRSGTSGTDTQYF.

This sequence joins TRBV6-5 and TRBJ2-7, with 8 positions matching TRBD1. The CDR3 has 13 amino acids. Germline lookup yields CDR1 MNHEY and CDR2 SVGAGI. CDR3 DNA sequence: TGTGCGACCGGGACAGGCTACTCCTACGAGCAGTACTTC. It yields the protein CATGTGYSYEQYF.

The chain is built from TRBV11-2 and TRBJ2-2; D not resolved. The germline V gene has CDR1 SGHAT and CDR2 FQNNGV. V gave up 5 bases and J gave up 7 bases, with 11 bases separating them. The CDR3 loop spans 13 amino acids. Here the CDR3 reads CASSPGRSGELFF. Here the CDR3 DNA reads TGTGCCAGCAGCCCCGGTCGGAGCGGGGAGCTGTTTTTT.

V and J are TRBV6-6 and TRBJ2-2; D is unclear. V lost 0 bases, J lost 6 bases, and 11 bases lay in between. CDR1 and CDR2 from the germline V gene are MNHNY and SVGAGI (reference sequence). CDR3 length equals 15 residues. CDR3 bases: TGTGCCAGCAGTTACTCAACCCAAGCGCCCGGGGAGCTGTTTTTT. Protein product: CASSYSTQAPGELFF.

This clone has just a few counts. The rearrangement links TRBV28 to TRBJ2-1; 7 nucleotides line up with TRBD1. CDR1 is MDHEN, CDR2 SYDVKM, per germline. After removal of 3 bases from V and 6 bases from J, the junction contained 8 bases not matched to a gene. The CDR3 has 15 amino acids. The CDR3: CASSFMGQTGNEQFF. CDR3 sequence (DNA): TGTGCCAGCAGTTTTATGGGACAGACGGGCAATGAGCAGTTCTTC. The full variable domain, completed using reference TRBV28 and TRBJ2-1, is DVKVTQSSRYLVKRTGEKVFLECVQDMDHENMFWYRQDPGLGLRLIYFSYDVKMKEKGDIPEGYSVSREKKERFSLILESASTNQTSMYLCASSFMGQTGNEQFFGPGTRLTVL.

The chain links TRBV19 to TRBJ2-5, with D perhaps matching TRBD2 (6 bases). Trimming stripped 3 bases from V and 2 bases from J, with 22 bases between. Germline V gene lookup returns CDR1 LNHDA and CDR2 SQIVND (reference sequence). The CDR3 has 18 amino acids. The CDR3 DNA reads TGTGCCAGTAGTATTATAATAGGCGGCGGGGACCCACAAGAGACCCAGTACTTC. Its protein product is CASSIIIGGGDPQETQYF.

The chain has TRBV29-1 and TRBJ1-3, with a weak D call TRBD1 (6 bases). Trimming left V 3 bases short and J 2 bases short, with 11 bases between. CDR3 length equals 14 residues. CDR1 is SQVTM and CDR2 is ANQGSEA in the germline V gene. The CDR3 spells CSVEGNRAGNTIYF. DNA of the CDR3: TGCAGCGTTGAGGGCAACAGGGCTGGAAACACCATATATTTT.

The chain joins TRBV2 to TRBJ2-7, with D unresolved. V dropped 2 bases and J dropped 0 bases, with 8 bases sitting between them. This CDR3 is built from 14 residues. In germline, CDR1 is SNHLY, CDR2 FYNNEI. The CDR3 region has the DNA TGTGCCAGCAGTGAACCAGGAATCTCCTACGAGCAGTACTTC. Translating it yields CASSEPGISYEQYF.

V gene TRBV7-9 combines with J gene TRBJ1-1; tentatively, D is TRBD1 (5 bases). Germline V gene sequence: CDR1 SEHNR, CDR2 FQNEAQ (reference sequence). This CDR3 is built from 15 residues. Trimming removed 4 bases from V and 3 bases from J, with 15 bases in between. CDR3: CASSSRQGGDTEAFF. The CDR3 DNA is TGTGCCAGCAGCTCCCGGCAAGGAGGGGACACTGAAGCTTTCTTT.

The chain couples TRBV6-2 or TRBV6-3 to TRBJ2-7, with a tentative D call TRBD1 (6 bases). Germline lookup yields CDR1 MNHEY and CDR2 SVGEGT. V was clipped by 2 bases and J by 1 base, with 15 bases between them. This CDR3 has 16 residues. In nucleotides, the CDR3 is TGTGCCAGCAGTTACCCCCCGCAGGGGTTATCCTACGAGCAGTACTTC. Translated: CASSYPPQGLSYEQYF.

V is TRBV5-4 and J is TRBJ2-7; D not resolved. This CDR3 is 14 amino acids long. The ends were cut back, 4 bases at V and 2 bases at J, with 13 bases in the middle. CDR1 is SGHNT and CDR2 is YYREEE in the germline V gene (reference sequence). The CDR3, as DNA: TGTGCCAGCAGCCCGGCAGTTACAGCCTACGAGCAGTACTTC. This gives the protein CASSPAVTAYEQYF. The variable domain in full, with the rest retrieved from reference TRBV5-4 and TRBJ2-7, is ETGVTQSPTHLIKTRGQQVTLRCSSQSGHNTVSWYQQALGQGPQFIFQYYREEENGRGNFPPRFSGLQFPNYSSELNVNALELDDSALYLCASSPAVTAYEQYFGPGTRLTVT.

Here the CDR3 DNA reads TGTGCCAGTAGTACAGGGGGCAATGAGCAGTTCTTC. Residues: CASSTGGNEQFF. The chain couples TRBV19 to TRBJ2-1; 7 bases map to TRBD1. This CDR3 contains 12 residues. Germline V gene sequence: CDR1 LNHDA, CDR2 SQIVND (reference sequence). J was trimmed by 6 bases and V by 4 bases; bases with no gene match: 0.